The 29 T cell receptor beta chains listed next were all sequenced from one sample in a study of regulatory T cells in long-lasting Graves disease. Documented time point: persistent/refractory GD, antithyroid drugs over 5 years with positive TRAb. Generation of the TCR library employed RNA extracted from PBMCs. HTBI primers from iRepertoire and Arm-PCR of CDR3 regions yielded the TCR beta libraries. TCRdb called the multiplex PCR reads again in MiXCR, with one record for every CDR3 protein. The table shows a few hundred thousand distinct CDR3 sequences, with 23% occurring only once. The specimen comprised peripheral blood mononuclear cells (PBMCs), sampled when the disease was refractory, from a patient treated with antithyroid drugs. Receptors originate from a female donor with Graves disease.

The chain joins TRBV5-1 to TRBJ2-2; 12 bases line up with TRBD2. This CDR3 comprises 15 residues. Germline CDR1 is SGHRS and CDR2 is YFSETQ. The ends lost 4 bases at V and 7 bases at J; junction bases unmatched: 5. The CDR3 nucleotides are TGCGCCAGCAGCCCGGGACTAGCGGGTAGCGGGGAGCTGTTTTTT. It yields the protein CASSPGLAGSGELFF.

This clonotype was observed at least ten times. The rearrangement links TRBV30 to TRBJ1-5; no definite D call. Germline lookup yields CDR1 GTSNPN and CDR2 SVGIG (reference sequence). The V and J ends lost 1 base and 2 bases respectively, with 24 bases between them. This CDR3 is built from 19 residues. CDR3 amino acids: CAWSGDVSAATLGNQPQHF. In DNA form, the CDR3 reads TGTGCCTGGAGTGGAGACGTGTCCGCGGCCACTTTAGGCAATCAGCCCCAGCATTTT.

This clonotype was counted a few times. The chain has TRBV6-5 and TRBJ2-7; D is possibly TRBD1 (6 bases). Trimming left V 4 bases short and J 0 bases short, with 10 bases between. The CDR3 loop spans 14 amino acids. Germline V CDR1 and CDR2: MNHEY, SVGAGI. The CDR3 nucleotides read TGTGCCAGCAGTTCGGGACACAGCTCCTACGAGCAGTACTTC. This translates into CASSSGHSSYEQYF.

This clonotype was seen at least ten times. This sequence joins TRBV3-1 and TRBJ1-1; D is perhaps TRBD1 (5 bases). There are 13 residues in the CDR3. The germline gives CDR1 LGHDT, CDR2 YNNKEL (reference sequence). Trimming shortened V by 11 bases and J by 4 bases, and 17 bases separated the two germline ends. The CDR3 DNA is TGTGCCGTCTCGGCGGGGGGTGTCACTGAAGCTTTCTTT. Protein product: CAVSAGGVTEAFF.

This clonotype came up a few times. This chain uses TRBV30 with TRBJ2-7; D is undetermined. This CDR3 contains 11 residues. V gave up 5 bases and J gave up 6 bases, with 11 bases separating them. Germline lookup yields CDR1 GTSNPN and CDR2 SVGIG (reference sequence). The CDR3 DNA sequence: TGTGCCTGGGGAAGGATGGGCGAGCAGTACTTC. Amino acid sequence: CAWGRMGEQYF. Drawing the rest from reference TRBV30 and TRBJ2-7, the complete variable domain is SQTIHQWPATLVQPVGSPLSLECTVEGTSNPNLYWYRQAAGRGLQLLFYSVGIGQISSEVPQNLSASRPQDRQFILSSKKLLLSDSGFYLCAWGRMGEQYFGPGTRLTVT.

Ten or more counts support this clonotype. As DNA, the CDR3 is TGTGCCAGCAGTTTGAGACCGGCAAACACCGGGGAGCTGTTTTTT. As protein: CASSLRPANTGELFF. This chain connects TRBV12-3 or TRBV12-4 to TRBJ2-2; D not resolved. The length of the CDR3 is 15 residues. V shed 3 bases and J shed 2 bases, with 10 bases lying between them.

The V call is TRBV30, the J call TRBJ2-7; D ambiguous. Germline CDR1 GTSNPN, CDR2 SVGIG (reference sequence). V lost 2 bases and J 4 bases, leaving 9 bases between the germline ends. The CDR3 runs to 12 residues. The CDR3 bases are TGTGCCTGGAGTATGGCCACTTACGAGCAGTACTTC. Amino acid sequence: CAWSMATYEQYF.

V gene TRBV30 combines with J gene TRBJ2-2; 7 bases fit TRBD1. This CDR3 region has 15 residues. The V gene's germline CDR1 is GTSNPN and CDR2 SVGIG (reference sequence). The CDR3 is CAFPRDRRTTGELFF. The CDR3 bases are TGTGCTTTTCCCCGGGACAGACGGACCACCGGGGAGCTGTTTTTT.

In this sample, this clonotype turned up a few times. The chain recombines TRBV29-1 with TRBJ1-1; D is possibly TRBD1 (6 bases). The CDR3 covers 13 residues. Germline lookup yields CDR1 SQVTM and CDR2 ANQGSEA. V was shortened by 4 bases and J by 1 base, with 10 bases between the two germline ends. The DNA for the CDR3 is TGCAGCGTTGGGGGGGGCAAGAACACTGAAGCTTTCTTT. This gives the protein CSVGGGKNTEAFF.

This clonotype was detected only a few times. The chain joins TRBV20-1 to TRBJ2-7, with D unclear. V was trimmed by 4 bases and J by 4 bases, leaving 14 bases between them. This CDR3 region has 13 residues. Germline V gives CDR1 DFQATT, CDR2 SNEGSKA (reference sequence). For the CDR3, the DNA is TGCAGTGCTACGACCGTCGGGTGGTACGAGCAGTACTTC. It specifies CSATTVGWYEQYF.

The chain carries TRBV30 and TRBJ1-5; TRBD1 is a possible D gene (5 bases). Germline CDR1 GTSNPN, CDR2 SVGIG (reference sequence). Trimming removed 0 bases at V and 1 base at J, with 10 bases between. The CDR3 has 15 residues. In DNA, the CDR3 is TGTGCCTGGAGTGTACCGGGGGGAAGCAATCAGCCCCAGCATTTT. As protein: CAWSVPGGSNQPQHF.

This clonotype was seen more than once but under ten times. This chain joins TRBV6-1 and TRBJ1-1; 11 bases line up with TRBD1. Germline lookup yields CDR1 MNHNS and CDR2 SASEGT. V was pared by 5 bases and J by 4 bases, with 9 bases of the junction left unmatched. The CDR3 runs to 16 residues. CDR3 in DNA: TGTGCCAGCAGTACGTGGACAGGGGGCCGGGGCACTGAAGCTTTCTTT. This sequence encodes CASSTWTGGRGTEAFF.

This clonotype was observed at least ten times. The genes are TRBV12-3 or TRBV12-4 and TRBJ1-2, with 8 bases identical to TRBD1. The V and J ends lost 8 bases and 2 bases, in that order; junction bases with no gene match: 16. This CDR3 spans 17 amino acids. The CDR3 loop reads CASGFFFTGGANYGYTF. The DNA for the CDR3 is TGTGCCAGCGGCTTTTTCTTTACAGGGGGAGCAAACTATGGCTACACCTTC.

At least ten counts were recorded for this clonotype. The genes are TRBV11-2 and TRBJ1-2, with unresolved D. The CDR3 spans 15 residues. V was shortened by 4 bases and J by 2 bases, with 14 bases between the two germline ends. CDR1 is SGHAT and CDR2 is FQNNGV in the germline V gene. The CDR3 nucleotides read TGTGCCAGCAGCTCCTTTTCGGGATACAACTATGGCTACACCTTC. Amino acids: CASSSFSGYNYGYTF.

For this clonotype: At one end the junction does not follow the germline gene, possibly because of a read error. V usage is TRBV9 and J usage is TRBJ2-7, with 8 positions matching TRBD1. The germline CDR1 and CDR2 sequences are SGDLS and YYNGEE. This CDR3 region has 15 residues. CDR3 loop: CASTLTGDGSYERYF. CDR3 in DNA: TGTGCCAGCACCTTGACAGGGGATGGCTCCTACGAGCGGTACTTC.

In this sample, this clonotype turned up many times. The chain combines TRBV12-3 or TRBV12-4 with TRBJ1-5; 7 bases are a match to TRBD1. Trimming cost V 5 bases and J 2 bases; bases outside gene matches: 12. This CDR3 spans 17 amino acids. The CDR3 sequence: CASSPPRTGIGNQPQHF. The CDR3 coding sequence is TGTGCCAGCAGTCCCCCCCGGACAGGTATTGGCAATCAGCCCCAGCATTTT.

This clonotype occurred many times. The chain couples TRBV2 to TRBJ2-5; 7 bases are shared with TRBD2. Trimming cost V 7 bases and J 0 bases; bases outside gene matches: 8. This CDR3 region has 15 residues. Per the germline V gene, CDR1 is SNHLY and CDR2 is FYNNEI. The CDR3 DNA is TGTGCCAGCAAGGTCGGCGGGAGCAACCAAGAGACCCAGTACTTC. It yields the protein CASKVGGSNQETQYF.

This clonotype was found a few times. The chain joins TRBV6-5 to TRBJ1-1; 9 nucleotides agree with TRBD1. This CDR3 has 18 amino acids. V lost 0 bases and J lost 4; bases outside the gene matches: 12. Germline loops: CDR1 MNHEY, CDR2 SVGAGI. CDR3 sequence: CASSYSPGTGILFTEAFF. In DNA form, the CDR3 reads TGTGCCAGCAGTTACTCGCCCGGGACAGGGATTTTGTTCACTGAAGCTTTCTTT.

This clonotype was seen a single time. The chain links TRBV7-2 to TRBJ2-7, with 7 bases aligning to TRBD2. V shed 0 bases, J shed 4 bases, and the junction held 9 bases outside the gene matches. Germline V lookup: CDR1 SGHTA, CDR2 FQGNSA. This CDR3 spans 16 amino acids. CDR3: CASSLAGRVGRYEQYF. In nucleotides, the CDR3 is TGTGCCAGCAGCTTAGCGGGGAGGGTTGGGAGATACGAGCAGTACTTC.

This clonotype has ten or more counts. This chain links TRBV28 with TRBJ1-2, with 10 nucleotides matching TRBD1. V dropped 10 bases and J dropped 4; count of bases not matched to a gene: 12. The CDR3 runs to 15 residues. Per germline, CDR1 MDHEN and CDR2 SYDVKM. CDR3 nucleotide sequence: TGTGCCACCAAAAAACCGGGACAGGGGTTCTATGGCTACACCTTC. As protein: CATKKPGQGFYGYTF.

The chain links TRBV29-1 to TRBJ2-6, with D perhaps TRBD1 (5 bases). The CDR3 loop spans 17 amino acids. The germline V and J ends were trimmed by 1 base and 0 bases, with 13 bases remaining between them. Germline V lookup: CDR1 SQVTM, CDR2 ANQGSEA. The CDR3 spells CSVEGKDSLSGANVLTF. CDR3 DNA sequence: TGCAGCGTTGAAGGTAAAGACAGCCTCTCTGGGGCCAACGTCCTGACTTTC.

This chain links TRBV28 with TRBJ1-4, with no clear D. This CDR3 is 16 amino acids long. In germline, CDR1 is MDHEN, CDR2 SYDVKM. V was clipped by 1 base and J by 5 bases, with 14 bases between them. CDR3 DNA sequence: TGTGCCAGCAGTTTATTTGGTGAGTCGCCAAATGAAAAACTGTTTTTT. Residues: CASSLFGESPNEKLFF. Combining the CDR3 with reference TRBV28 and TRBJ1-4 gives the whole variable domain DVKVTQSSRYLVKRTGEKVFLECVQDMDHENMFWYRQDPGLGLRLIYFSYDVKMKEKGDIPEGYSVSREKKERFSLILESASTNQTSMYLCASSLFGESPNEKLFFGSGTQLSVL.

This clonotype was seen a single time. The J gene is TRBJ2-7, the V gene TRBV20-1; the D is unclear. Trimming shortened V by 0 bases and J by 5 bases, and 14 bases separated the two germline ends. This CDR3 spans 14 amino acids. The V gene's germline CDR1 is DFQATT and CDR2 SNEGSKA (reference sequence). The CDR3 nucleotides are TGCAGTGCTAGAGAGAGGCACGGACCCCACGAGCAGTACTTC. This codes for CSARERHGPHEQYF.

This clonotype was detected ten times or more. The rearrangement uses TRBV15 and TRBJ2-7; tentatively, D is TRBD1 or TRBD2 (5 bases each). There are 13 residues in the CDR3. Germline-derived CDR1 and CDR2 are LNHNV and YYDKDF (reference sequence). The V and J ends lost 5 bases and 7 bases respectively, with 15 bases between them. The CDR3 is CATSWGEGREQYF. The CDR3 DNA follows: TGTGCCACCAGCTGGGGCGAGGGGCGGGAGCAGTACTTC.

With regard to this clonotype: A much larger clonotype is one base distant, so this may be a read error. The chain carries TRBV30 and TRBJ1-4, with TRBD1 as a possible D gene (5 bases). Per germline, CDR1 GTSNPN and CDR2 SVGIG (reference sequence). CDR3 length: 17 amino acids. The chain's CDR3 is CAWSVGIPTATNEKLYF. DNA for the CDR3: TGTGCCTGGAGTGTAGGCATTCCGACAGCAACGAATGAAAAACTGTATTTT.

V usage is TRBV5-1 and J usage is TRBJ2-2; 8 nucleotides align to TRBD1. Losses at the gene ends were 4 bases for V and 7 bases for J; bases not matched to a gene: 9. The CDR3 loop spans 15 amino acids. Germline assignment: CDR1 SGHRS and CDR2 YFSETQ. The CDR3 protein is CASSPTRTGIGELFF. The DNA of the CDR3 is TGCGCCAGCAGCCCGACCAGGACAGGGATCGGGGAGCTGTTTTTT.

Regarding this clonotype: A read error may be the cause here, since a much bigger clone is one base away. The CDR3 carries no conserved terminal phenylalanine or tryptophan, so it likely arises from a read error. This chain joins TRBV2 and TRBJ2-7; D unresolved. The CDR3 extends over 13 amino acids. V was trimmed by 5 bases and J by 2 bases, leaving 10 bases between them. The germline V gene has CDR1 SNHLY and CDR2 FYNNEI. Here the CDR3 reads CASSLTKTYEQYL. The CDR3 region has the DNA TGTGCCAGCAGTTTGACAAAAACCTACGAGCAGTACTTA.

This clonotype was observed many times. The V call is TRBV6-1, the J call TRBJ2-2; 7 bases fit TRBD1. Unmatched junction bases numbered 4, after V lost 2 bases and J lost 4 bases. The CDR3 contains 15 residues. Germline V gene data show CDR1 as MNHNS and CDR2 as SASEGT. The CDR3 sequence is CASSEQTGSTGELFF. CDR3 DNA: TGTGCCAGCAGTGAACAGACAGGGTCCACCGGGGAGCTGTTTTTT.

Here the CDR3 reads CASSEGRGAGSNQPQHF. Here the CDR3 DNA reads TGTGCCAGCAGTGAGGGGCGGGGGGCCGGGAGCAATCAGCCCCAGCATTTT. The chain is built from TRBV25-1 and TRBJ1-5; a possible D gene is TRBD1 (6 bases). Germline V lookup: CDR1 MGHDK, CDR2 SYGVNS. V shed 3 bases and J shed 1 base, with 16 bases lying between them. The CDR3 runs to 17 residues.